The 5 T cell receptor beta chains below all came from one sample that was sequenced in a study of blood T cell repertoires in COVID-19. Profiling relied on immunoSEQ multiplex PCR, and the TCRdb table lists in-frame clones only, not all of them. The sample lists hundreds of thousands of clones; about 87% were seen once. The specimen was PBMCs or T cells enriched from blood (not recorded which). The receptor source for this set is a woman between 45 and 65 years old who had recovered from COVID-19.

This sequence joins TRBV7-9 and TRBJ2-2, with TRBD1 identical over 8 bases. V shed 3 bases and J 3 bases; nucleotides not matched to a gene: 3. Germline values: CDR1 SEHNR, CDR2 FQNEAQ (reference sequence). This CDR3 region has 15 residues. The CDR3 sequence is CASSLGQADTGELFF. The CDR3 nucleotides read TGTGCCAGCAGCTTGGGACAGGCCGACACCGGGGAGCTGTTTTTT.

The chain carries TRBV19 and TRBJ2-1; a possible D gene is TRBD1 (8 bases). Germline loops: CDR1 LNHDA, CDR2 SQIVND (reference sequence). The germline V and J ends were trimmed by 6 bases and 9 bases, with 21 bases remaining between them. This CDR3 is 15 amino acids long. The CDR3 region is CASSPRDTGGGEQFF. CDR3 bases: TGTGCCAGTAGCCCCCGGGACACAGGGGGGGGTGAGCAGTTCTTC.

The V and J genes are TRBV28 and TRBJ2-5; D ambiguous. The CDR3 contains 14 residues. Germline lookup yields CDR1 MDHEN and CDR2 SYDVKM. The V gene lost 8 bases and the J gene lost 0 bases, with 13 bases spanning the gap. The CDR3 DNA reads TGTGCCAGCGTAGACCGGGTGTACCAAGAGACCCAGTACTTC. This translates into CASVDRVYQETQYF.

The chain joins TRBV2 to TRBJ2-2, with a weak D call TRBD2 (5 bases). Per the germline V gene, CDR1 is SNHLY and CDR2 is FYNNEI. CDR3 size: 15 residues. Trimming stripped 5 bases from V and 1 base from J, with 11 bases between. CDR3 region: CASSRRWRNTGELFF. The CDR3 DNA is TGTGCCAGCAGTAGGAGGTGGCGGAACACCGGGGAGCTGTTTTTT.

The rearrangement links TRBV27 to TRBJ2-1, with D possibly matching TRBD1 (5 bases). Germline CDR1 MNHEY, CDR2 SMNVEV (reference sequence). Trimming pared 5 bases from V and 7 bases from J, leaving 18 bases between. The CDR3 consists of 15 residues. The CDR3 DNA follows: TGTGCCAGCAGTATAGGGGCCCGGGTTGGGAATGAGCAGTTCTTC. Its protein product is CASSIGARVGNEQFF.